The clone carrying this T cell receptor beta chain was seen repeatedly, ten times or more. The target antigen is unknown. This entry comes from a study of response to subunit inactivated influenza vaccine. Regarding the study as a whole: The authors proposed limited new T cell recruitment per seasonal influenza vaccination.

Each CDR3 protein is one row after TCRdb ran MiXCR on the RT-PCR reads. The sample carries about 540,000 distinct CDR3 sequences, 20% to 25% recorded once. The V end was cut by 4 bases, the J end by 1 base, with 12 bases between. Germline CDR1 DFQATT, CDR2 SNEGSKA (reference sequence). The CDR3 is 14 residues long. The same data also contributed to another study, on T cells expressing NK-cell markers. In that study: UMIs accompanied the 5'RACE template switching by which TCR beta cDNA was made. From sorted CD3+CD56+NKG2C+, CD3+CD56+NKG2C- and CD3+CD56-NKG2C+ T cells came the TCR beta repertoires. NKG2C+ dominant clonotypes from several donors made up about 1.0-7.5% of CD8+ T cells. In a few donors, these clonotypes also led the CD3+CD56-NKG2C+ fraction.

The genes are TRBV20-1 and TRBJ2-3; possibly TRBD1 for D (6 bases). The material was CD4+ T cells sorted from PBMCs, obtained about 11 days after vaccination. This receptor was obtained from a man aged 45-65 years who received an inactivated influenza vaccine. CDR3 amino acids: CSAIQGRGTDTQYF. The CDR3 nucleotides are TGCAGTGCTATACAGGGCAGGGGCACAGATACGCAGTATTTT.